The source of this T cell receptor beta chain is a study of CXCR3-negative and CXCR3-positive naive CD8 T cells. Study conclusions and caveats: More hydrophobic TRB CDR3s were found in CXCR3-positive naive cells than in CXCR3-negative naive cells. After cryopreservation, expression of CXCR3 was partially reduced, and most assays were run with fresh PBMCs.

In the case of this clonotype: What it recognizes is unknown.

This CDR3 is 13 amino acids long. Germline V gives CDR1 SQVTM, CDR2 ANQGSEA. The libraries of TRB cDNA were constructed through 5' RACE using UMI labels. TCRdb re-analyzed the 5' RACE reads; it lists each CDR3 protein once, without DNA. The specimen's table records 8,200 or so distinct CDR3 sequences. The sequencing sample was made of naive CXCR3+ CD8+ T cells from blood. Subset defined: CD45RO-CCR7+CD27+CD95- naive CD8+ T cells expressing CXCR3 (TNR3+). The V gene is TRBV29-1, the J gene TRBJ2-1; TCRdb's D call of TRBD1 is untestable without DNA. The TCR comes from a human donor in good health. Some clones in this sample may be carry-over from other donors' samples. This chain's CDR3 is CSVGGTGPNEQFF.